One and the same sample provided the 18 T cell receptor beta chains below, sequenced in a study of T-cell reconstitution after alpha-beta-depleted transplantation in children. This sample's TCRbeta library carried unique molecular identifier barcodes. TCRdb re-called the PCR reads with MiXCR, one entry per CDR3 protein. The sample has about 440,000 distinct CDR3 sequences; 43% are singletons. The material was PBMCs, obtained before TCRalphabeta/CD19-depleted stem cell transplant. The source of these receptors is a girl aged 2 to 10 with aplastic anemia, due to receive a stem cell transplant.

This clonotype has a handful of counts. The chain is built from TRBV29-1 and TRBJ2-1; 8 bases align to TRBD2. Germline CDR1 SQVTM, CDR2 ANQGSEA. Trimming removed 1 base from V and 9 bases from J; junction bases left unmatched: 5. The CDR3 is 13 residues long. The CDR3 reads CSVEGGGRSEQFF. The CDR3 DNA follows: TGCAGCGTTGAAGGCGGGGGGAGGAGTGAGCAGTTCTTC.

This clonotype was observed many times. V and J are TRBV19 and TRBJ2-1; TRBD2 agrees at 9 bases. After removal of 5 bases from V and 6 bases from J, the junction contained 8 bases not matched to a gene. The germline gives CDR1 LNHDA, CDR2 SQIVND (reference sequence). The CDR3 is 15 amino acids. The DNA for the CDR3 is TGTGCCAGTAGTGTCGAAGCGGGAGGTCCCAATGAGCAGTTCTTC. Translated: CASSVEAGGPNEQFF.

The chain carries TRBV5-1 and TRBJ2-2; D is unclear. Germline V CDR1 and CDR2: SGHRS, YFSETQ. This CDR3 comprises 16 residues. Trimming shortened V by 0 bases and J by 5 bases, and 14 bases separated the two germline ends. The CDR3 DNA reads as TGCGCCAGCAGCTTGGCCCGCGGAATAGGTACCGGGGAGCTGTTTTTT. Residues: CASSLARGIGTGELFF.

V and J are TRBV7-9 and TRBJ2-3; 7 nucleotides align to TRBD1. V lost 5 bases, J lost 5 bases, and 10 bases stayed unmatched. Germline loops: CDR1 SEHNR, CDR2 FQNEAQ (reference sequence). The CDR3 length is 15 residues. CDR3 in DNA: TGTGCCAGCAGCACACAGGACAGGAGCCGAGATACGCAGTATTTT. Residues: CASSTQDRSRDTQYF.

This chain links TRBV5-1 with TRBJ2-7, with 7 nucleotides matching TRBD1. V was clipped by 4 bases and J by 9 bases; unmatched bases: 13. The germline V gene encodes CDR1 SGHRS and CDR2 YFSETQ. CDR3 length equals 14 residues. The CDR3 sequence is CASSRPGTDTRQYF. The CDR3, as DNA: TGCGCCAGCAGCCGTCCGGGGACAGACACACGGCAGTACTTC.

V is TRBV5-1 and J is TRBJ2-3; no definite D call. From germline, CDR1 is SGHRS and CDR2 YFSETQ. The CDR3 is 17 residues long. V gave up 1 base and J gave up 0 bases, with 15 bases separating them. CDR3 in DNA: TGCGCCAGCAGCTTGTGGGTCACCCAAGGGAGCACAGATACGCAGTATTTT. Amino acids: CASSLWVTQGSTDTQYF.

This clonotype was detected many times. The CDR3 spells CASTLTQGGTEAFF. The CDR3, as DNA: TGTGCCAGCACTCTCACCCAGGGGGGCACTGAAGCTTTCTTT. The chain carries TRBV27 and TRBJ1-1, with TRBD1 matching over 7 bases. Germline V gene lookup returns CDR1 MNHEY and CDR2 SMNVEV (reference sequence). V was pared by 7 bases and J by 4 bases, with 9 bases of the junction left unmatched. This CDR3 has 14 residues.

Written as DNA, the CDR3 is TGTGCCAGCAGTTTCCGGGACAGGAGTTTGGAAAAACTGTTTTTT. It translates to CASSFRDRSLEKLFF. This rearrangement joins TRBV12-3 or TRBV12-4 to TRBJ1-4, with TRBD1 matching over 8 bases. With V trimmed by 3 bases and J by 8 bases, 8 bases remained unmatched. This CDR3 is built from 15 residues.

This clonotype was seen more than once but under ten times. CDR3 nucleotide sequence: TGTGCCAGCAGTGCTGGGACTAGCGGGAGCCGATACAATGAGCAGTTCTTC. Translation gives CASSAGTSGSRYNEQFF. The chain employs TRBV12-3 or TRBV12-4 and TRBJ2-1; 14 bases match TRBD2. The CDR3 consists of 17 residues. V shed 5 bases, J shed 4 bases, and the junction held 7 bases outside the gene matches.

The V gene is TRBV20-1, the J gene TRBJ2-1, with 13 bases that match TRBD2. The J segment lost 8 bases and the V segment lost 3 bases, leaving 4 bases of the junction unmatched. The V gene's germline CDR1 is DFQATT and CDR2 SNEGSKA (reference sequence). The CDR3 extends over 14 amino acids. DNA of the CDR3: TGCAGTGCTAGCGGACTAGCGGGAGTGGATGAGCAGTTCTTC. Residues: CSASGLAGVDEQFF.

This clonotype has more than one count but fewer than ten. In nucleotides, the CDR3 is TGTGCCAGCAGTGTGGGGGGGGCAGATACGCAGTATTTT. It specifies CASSVGGADTQYF. The chain recombines TRBV2 with TRBJ2-3; TRBD2 aligns across 7 bases. The V gene's germline CDR1 is SNHLY and CDR2 FYNNEI. The junction had 2 bases not matched to a gene; V was cut back by 4 bases and J by 4 bases. The CDR3 is made up of 13 amino acids. The variable domain in full, with the rest retrieved from reference TRBV2 and TRBJ2-3, is EPEVTQTPSHQVTQMGQEVILRCVPISNHLYFYWYRQILGQKVEFLVSFYNNEISEKSEIFDDQFSVERPDGSNFTLKIRSTKLEDSAMYFCASSVGGADTQYFGPGTRLTVL.

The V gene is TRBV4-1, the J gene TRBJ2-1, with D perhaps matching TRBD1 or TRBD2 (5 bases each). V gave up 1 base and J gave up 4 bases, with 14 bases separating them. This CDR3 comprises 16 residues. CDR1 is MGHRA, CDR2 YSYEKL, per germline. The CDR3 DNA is TGCGCCAGCAGCCAAGTACGGGACCAACATTACAATGAGCAGTTCTTC. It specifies CASSQVRDQHYNEQFF.

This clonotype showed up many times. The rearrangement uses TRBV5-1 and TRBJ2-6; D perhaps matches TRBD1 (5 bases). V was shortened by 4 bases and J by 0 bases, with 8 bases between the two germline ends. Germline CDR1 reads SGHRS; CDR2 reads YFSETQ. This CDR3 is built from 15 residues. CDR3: CASSPDTSGANVLTF. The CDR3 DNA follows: TGCGCCAGCAGCCCGGACACCTCTGGGGCCAACGTCCTGACTTTC.

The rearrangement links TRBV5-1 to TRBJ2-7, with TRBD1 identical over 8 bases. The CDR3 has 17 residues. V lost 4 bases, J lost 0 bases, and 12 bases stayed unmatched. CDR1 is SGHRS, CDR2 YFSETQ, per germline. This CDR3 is CASSLGQGSSSSYEQYF. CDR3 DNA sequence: TGCGCCAGCAGCCTCGGACAGGGCTCGTCCAGCTCCTACGAGCAGTACTTC.

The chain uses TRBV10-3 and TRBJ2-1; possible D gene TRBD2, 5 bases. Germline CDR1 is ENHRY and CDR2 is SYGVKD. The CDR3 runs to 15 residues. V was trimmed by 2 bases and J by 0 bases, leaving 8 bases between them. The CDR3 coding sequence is TGTGCCATCAGTGAGGTAGCGAGCTCCTACAATGAGCAGTTCTTC. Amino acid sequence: CAISEVASSYNEQFF.

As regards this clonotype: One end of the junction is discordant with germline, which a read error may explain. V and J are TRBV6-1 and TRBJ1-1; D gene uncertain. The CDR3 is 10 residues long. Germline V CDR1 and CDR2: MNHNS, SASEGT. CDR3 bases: TGTGCCAGCAGTGAATCCCGGTTTCGGTTT. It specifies CASSESRFRF.

The CDR3 DNA sequence: TGTGCCAGCAATGGCGAGGGGGATACGCAGTATTTT. Amino acid sequence: CASNGEGDTQYF. The rearrangement joins TRBV27 to TRBJ2-3; the D call may be TRBD1 or TRBD2 (5 bases each). The CDR3 sequence is 12 residues long. V lost 7 bases and J 6 bases, leaving 11 bases between the germline ends. Germline CDR1 and CDR2: MNHEY and SMNVEV (reference sequence).

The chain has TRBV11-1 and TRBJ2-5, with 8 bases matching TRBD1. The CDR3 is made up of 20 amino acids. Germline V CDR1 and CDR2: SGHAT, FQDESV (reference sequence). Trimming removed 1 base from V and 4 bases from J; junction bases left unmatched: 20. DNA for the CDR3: TGTGCCAGCAGCTTAGTACGAGAACTTGGCCGGACAGGGAGCGGAGAGACCCAGTACTTC. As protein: CASSLVRELGRTGSGETQYF.